The source of this T cell receptor (beta chain) is a study of blood T cells in healthy people across ages. Then a second PCR, running roughly 6 to 11 cycles, was carried out with a sample-barcoded 5' primer and a J-beta primer mix. Individual samples furnished no less than 2.5 million CDR3-containing paired-end reads apiece. One entry per CDR3 protein, called by TCRdb with MiXCR from the 5' RACE reads. The sample carries 450,000 to 700,000 distinct CDR3 sequences, approximately 27% recorded once. CDR3 length equals 16 residues. Germline trimming cut 5 bases from V and 4 bases from J; bases unmatched to any gene: 10. The draw of peripheral blood yielded around 9.6 milliliters from each donor.

The material sequenced was blood. The sequence was collected from a woman between 65 and 79 years old in good health. The chain carries TRBV12-3 or TRBV12-4 and TRBJ1-2, with 10 positions matching TRBD1. Here the CDR3 DNA reads TGTGCCAGCAGTGATCCTCGGACAGGGGGAGTCTATGGCTACACCTTC. Protein: CASSDPRTGGVYGYTF.